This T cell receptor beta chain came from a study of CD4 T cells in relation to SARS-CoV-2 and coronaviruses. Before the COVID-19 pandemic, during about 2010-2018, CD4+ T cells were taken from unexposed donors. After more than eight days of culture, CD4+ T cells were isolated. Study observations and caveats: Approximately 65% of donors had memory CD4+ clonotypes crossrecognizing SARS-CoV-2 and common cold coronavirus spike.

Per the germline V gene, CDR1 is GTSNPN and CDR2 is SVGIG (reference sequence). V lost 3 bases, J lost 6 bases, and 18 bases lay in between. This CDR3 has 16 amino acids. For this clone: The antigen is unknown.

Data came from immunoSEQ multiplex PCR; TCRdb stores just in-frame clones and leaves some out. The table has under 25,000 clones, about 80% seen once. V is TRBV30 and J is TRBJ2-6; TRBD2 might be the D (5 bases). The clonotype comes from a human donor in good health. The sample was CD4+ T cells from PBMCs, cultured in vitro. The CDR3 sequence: CAWSATTSLVANVLTF. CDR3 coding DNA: TGTGCCTGGAGCGCGACTACCTCTCTGGTGGCCAACGTCCTGACTTTC.